Sequencing of this T cell receptor (beta chain) was carried out in a study of OX40 agonist ivuxolimab in advanced cancers. Germline V gene lookup returns CDR1 SGHRS and CDR2 YFSETQ. Trimming left V 1 base short and J 1 base short, with 10 bases between. The CDR3 contains 15 residues. This clone was seen a single time. The repertoire was sequenced with immunoSEQ multiplex PCR; TCRdb's copy has only in-frame clones and lacks some. The table has about 100,000 clones, about nine tenths seen once. This chain uses TRBV5-1 with TRBJ2-3; no clear D. The sample consisted of CD4+ or CD8+ T cells sorted from blood, taken in a trial of the OX40 agonist ivuxolimab. This receptor was obtained from an adult with an advanced solid tumor such as melanoma, head and neck, liver or kidney cancer. The CDR3 protein is CASSLSADRTDTQYF. The CDR3 DNA sequence: TGCGCCAGCAGCTTGTCTGCGGACCGCACAGATACGCAGTATTTT.